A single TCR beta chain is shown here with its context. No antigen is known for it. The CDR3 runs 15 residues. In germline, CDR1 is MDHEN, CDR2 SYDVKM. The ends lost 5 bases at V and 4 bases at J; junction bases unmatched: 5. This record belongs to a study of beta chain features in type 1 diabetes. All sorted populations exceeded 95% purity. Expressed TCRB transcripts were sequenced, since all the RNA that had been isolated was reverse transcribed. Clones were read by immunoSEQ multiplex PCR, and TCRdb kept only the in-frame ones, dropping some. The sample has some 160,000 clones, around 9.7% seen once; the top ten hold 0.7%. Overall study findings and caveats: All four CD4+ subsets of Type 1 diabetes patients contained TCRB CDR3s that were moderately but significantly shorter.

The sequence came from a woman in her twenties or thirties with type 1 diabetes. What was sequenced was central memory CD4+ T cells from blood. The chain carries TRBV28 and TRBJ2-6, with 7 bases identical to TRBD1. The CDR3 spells CASSLTGVGANVLTF. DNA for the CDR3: TGTGCCAGCAGTCTCACAGGGGTCGGGGCCAACGTCCTGACTTTC.